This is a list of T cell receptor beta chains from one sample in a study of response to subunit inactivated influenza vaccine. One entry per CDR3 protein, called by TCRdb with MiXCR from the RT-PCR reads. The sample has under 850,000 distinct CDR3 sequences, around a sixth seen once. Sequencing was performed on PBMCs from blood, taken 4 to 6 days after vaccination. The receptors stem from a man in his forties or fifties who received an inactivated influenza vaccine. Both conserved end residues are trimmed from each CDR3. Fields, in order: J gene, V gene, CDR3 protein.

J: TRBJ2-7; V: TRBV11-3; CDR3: ASSLARDNEQY
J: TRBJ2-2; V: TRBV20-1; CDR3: SARDLQGGGELF
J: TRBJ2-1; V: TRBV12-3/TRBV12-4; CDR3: ASRGLAGGRVNEQF
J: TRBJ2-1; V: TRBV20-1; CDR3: SARRGPGSYNEQF
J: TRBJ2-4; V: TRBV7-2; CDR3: ASSLYGANIQY
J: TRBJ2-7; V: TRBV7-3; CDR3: ASSLVITGYPLDREQY
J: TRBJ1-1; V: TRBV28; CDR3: ASSFPTPEAF
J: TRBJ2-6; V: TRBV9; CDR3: ASSVAGSGANVLT
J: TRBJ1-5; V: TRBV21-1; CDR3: ASTPAGSGNQPQH
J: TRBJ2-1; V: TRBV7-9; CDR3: ASSPGVAGYNEQF
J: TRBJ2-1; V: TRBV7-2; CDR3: ASSLDGRGNEQF
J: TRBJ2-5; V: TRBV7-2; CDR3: ASTSRLAGAETQY
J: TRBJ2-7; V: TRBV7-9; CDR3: ASSQDSHYEQY
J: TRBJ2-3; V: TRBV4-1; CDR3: ASSLSGVEADTQY
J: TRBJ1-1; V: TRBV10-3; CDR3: AISDRGGTEAF
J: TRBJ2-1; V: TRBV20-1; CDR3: SARGTSFKYNEQF
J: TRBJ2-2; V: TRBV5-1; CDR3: ASSLAWPGNTGELF
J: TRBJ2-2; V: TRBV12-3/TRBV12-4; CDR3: ASSSPRGTGELF